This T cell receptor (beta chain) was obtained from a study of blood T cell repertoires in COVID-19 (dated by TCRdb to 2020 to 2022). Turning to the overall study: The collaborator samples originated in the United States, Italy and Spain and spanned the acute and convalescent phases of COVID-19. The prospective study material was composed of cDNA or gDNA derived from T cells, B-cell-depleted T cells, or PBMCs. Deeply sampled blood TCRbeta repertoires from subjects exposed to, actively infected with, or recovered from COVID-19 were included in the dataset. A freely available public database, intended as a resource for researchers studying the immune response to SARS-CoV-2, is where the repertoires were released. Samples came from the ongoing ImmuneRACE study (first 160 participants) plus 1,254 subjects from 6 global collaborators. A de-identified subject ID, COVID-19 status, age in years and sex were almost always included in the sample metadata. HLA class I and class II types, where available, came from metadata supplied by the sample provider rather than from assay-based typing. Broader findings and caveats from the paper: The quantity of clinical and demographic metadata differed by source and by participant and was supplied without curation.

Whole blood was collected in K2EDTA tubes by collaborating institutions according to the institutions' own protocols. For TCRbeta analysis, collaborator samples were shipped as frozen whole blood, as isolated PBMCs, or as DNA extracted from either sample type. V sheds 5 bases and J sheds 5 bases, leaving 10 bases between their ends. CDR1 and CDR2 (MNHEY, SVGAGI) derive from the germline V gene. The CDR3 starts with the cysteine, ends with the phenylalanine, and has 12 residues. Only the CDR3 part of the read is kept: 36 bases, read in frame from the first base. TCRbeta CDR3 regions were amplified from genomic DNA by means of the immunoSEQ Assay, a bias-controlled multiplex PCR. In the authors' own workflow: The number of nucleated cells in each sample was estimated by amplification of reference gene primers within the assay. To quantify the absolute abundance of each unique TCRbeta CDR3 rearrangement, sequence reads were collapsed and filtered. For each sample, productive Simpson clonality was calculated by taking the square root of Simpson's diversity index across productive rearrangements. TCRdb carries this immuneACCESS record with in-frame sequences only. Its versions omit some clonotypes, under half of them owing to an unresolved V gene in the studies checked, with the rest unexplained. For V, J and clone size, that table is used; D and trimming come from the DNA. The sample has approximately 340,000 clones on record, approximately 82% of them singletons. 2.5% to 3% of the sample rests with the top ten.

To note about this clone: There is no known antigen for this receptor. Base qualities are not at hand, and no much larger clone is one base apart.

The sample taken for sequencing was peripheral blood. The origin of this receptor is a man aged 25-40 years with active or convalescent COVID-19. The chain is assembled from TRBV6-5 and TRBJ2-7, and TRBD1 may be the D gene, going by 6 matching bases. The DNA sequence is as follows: TGTGCCAGCAGTCTCAGGGGCAACGAGCAGTACTTC. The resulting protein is CASSLRGNEQYF.